Below, one T cell receptor (beta chain) is given with its context. The table came from immunoSEQ multiplex PCR; TCRdb's copy has only in-frame clones and leaves some out. The data contain under 150,000 clones, about 89% of them singletons. J gave up 7 bases and V 6 bases, and 5 bases lay outside the gene matches. Germline V gene data show CDR1 as SGDLS and CDR2 as YYNGEE. This CDR3 has 14 amino acids. These data are taken from a study of control samples from healthy donors and cancer patients. The sequenced sample consisted of blood. This sequence originates from a man under 40 in good health. The chain has TRBV9 and TRBJ2-2, with 11 bases lining up with TRBD1. CDR3 loop: CASNGQGAGGELFF. The CDR3 DNA sequence: TGTGCCAGCAACGGACAGGGGGCCGGCGGGGAGCTGTTTTTT.